This T cell receptor (beta chain) comes out of a study of T cell repertoires in cytomegalovirus infection. Study overall: Evidence of both CMV infection and a matching HLA type came from public TCR beta signatures.

This clonotype showed up many times. Its cognate antigen is unknown. Study-wide findings and caveats: Clonotype analysis showed dominance of the ex vivo response by HLA-C-restricted CMV-specific TCR beta clonotypes. Adding up the frequency of public TCR beta families identified people who carried CMV plus the relevant HLA.

Each CDR3 protein gets one entry after TCRdb re-called the reads with MiXCR. Of some 390,000 distinct CDR3 sequences in the sample, around 18% are singletons; the top ten hold 7.5% to 9%. CDR1 is SGHTA and CDR2 is FQGNSA in the germline V gene. Trimming cost V 4 bases and J 5 bases, with 17 bases left between them. The CDR3 has 15 residues. The sample taken for sequencing was PBMCs. This TCR came from a human donor in good health (CMV status not recorded). Some clones in this sample may be carry-over from other donors' samples. The chain uses TRBV7-2 and TRBJ2-5; D not certain. The CDR3 coding sequence is TGTGCCAGCAGCTCCCCCCTTTTTGAGGATGAGACCCAGTACTTC. It translates to CASSSPLFEDETQYF.